This T cell receptor beta chain comes out of a study of blood T cell repertoires in COVID-19 (dated by TCRdb to about 2020). For the wider study: The collaborator samples originated in the United States, Italy and Spain and spanned the acute and convalescent phases of COVID-19. The prospective study material was composed of cDNA or gDNA derived from T cells, B-cell-depleted T cells, or PBMCs. Subjects who had been exposed to COVID-19, were actively infected with it, or had recovered from it provided the deeply sampled blood TCRbeta repertoires that made up the dataset. A freely available public database, intended as a resource for researchers studying the immune response to SARS-CoV-2, is where the repertoires were released. Samples were obtained from the ongoing ImmuneRACE study (first 160 participants) and from roughly 1,300 subjects provided by 6 global collaborators. A de-identified subject ID, COVID-19 status, age in years and sex were almost always included in the sample metadata. Where available, HLA class I and class II types were taken from metadata supplied by the sample provider and were not determined by assay-based typing.

The collaborating institutions used their own protocols to collect whole blood in K2EDTA tubes. For TCRbeta analysis, collaborators shipped samples as frozen whole blood, isolated PBMCs, or DNA extracted from either of those sample types. TCRbeta CDR3 regions were amplified from genomic DNA by means of the immunoSEQ Assay, a bias-controlled multiplex PCR. The original pipeline was this. Within the assay, amplification of reference gene primers was used to estimate how many nucleated cells each sample contained. Sequence reads were collapsed and filtered to measure the absolute abundance of every unique TCRbeta CDR3 rearrangement. Productive Simpson clonality was computed per sample as the square root of Simpson's diversity index over productive rearrangements. In its TCRdb copy, this immuneACCESS table keeps in-frame sequences only and misses some clones. Where compared with another copy, unresolved V genes explain less than half of these, and the others have no known cause. The DNA gave D and trimming, while V, J and clone size come from that table. The sample table contains under 200,000 clones; only one count was recorded for about 88% of them. The ten largest account for roughly 4.5% of the sample.

CDR1 and CDR2, per the germline V gene, are SGHRS and YFSETQ. V is trimmed back by 5 bases and J by 1 base, and the junction contains 5 bases that no gene match accounts for. The CDR3 covers 15 residues, taking in both the cysteine and the phenylalanine. Of all the DNA, just the CDR3 is kept, 45 bases in frame from base 1. About this clone: Its antigen remains unidentified. The record has no base qualities; no much larger clone is one base away.

What the work shows at the level of the full study, not this receptor alone: The amount of clinical and demographic metadata varied by source and participant and was provided uncurated.

The sequenced sample consisted of peripheral blood. The TCR comes from an elderly woman with acute or convalescent COVID-19. The sequence joins TRBV5-1 to TRBJ1-3; the central 8 bases match TRBD1. In nucleotides, the sequence is TGCGCCAGCAGGCGGACAGGGACGTCTGGAAACACCATATATTTT. It translates as CASRRTGTSGNTIYF.